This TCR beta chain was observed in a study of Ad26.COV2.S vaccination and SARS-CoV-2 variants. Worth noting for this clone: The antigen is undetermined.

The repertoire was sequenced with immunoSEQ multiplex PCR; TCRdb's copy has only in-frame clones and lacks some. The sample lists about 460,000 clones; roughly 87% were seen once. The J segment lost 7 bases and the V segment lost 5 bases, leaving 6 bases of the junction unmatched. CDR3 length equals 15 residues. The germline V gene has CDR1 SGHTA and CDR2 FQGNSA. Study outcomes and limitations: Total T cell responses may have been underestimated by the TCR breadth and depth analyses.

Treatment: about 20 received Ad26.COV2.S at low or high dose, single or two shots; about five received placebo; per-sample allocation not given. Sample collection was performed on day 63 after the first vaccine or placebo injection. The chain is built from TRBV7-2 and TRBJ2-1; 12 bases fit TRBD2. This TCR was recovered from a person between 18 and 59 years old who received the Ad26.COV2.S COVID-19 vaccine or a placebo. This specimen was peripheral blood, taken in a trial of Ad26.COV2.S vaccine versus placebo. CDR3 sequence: CASSRGLAGGNEQFF. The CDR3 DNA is TGTGCCAGCAGCCGCGGGCTAGCGGGGGGGAATGAGCAGTTCTTC.